This note documents a single T cell receptor (beta chain) sequence. Its antigen is unidentified. A much bigger clone sits one base away, suggesting this may be a read error. Primers used in a second PCR of roughly 6 to 11 cycles were a sample-barcoded 5' primer and a J-beta primer mix. Each CDR3 protein gets one entry after TCRdb re-called the 5' RACE reads with MiXCR. The sample shows some 640,000 distinct CDR3 sequences, under 30% of them seen only once. The source of the sample is a study of blood T cells in healthy people across ages. Findings and limits, study-wide: Versus aged donors, long-lived donors had higher diversity and more naive CD4+ cells. Reliance upon unsorted PBMCs precluded definitive naive versus antigen-experienced comparison.

Deletions cut 5 bases from V and 8 bases from J, with 18 bases between. In germline, CDR1 is DFQATT, CDR2 SNEGSKA (reference sequence). The CDR3 has 13 amino acids. Extractions gave at least 5.5 micrograms of total RNA per sample. Material for sequencing was blood. The chain recombines TRBV20-1 with TRBJ1-2, with unresolved D. The sequence came from a woman older than 75 in good health. Here the CDR3 reads CSARPGLISGYTF. DNA for the CDR3: TGCAGTGCTCGTCCGGGCCTTATCTCCGGCTACACCTTC.